These 12 T cell receptor beta chains share one sample of origin, sequenced in a study of blood T cell repertoires in COVID-19. TCRdb's table, derived via immunoSEQ multiplex PCR, lists solely in-frame clones and lacks some. The profile shows more than 60,000 clones, 65% to 90% of them singletons. Input material: peripheral blood. These receptors were obtained from a human donor in a cohort sampled during active COVID-19.

This clone was counted many times. The chain is built from TRBV10-3 and TRBJ1-6; no reliable D call. This CDR3 is 14 amino acids long. CDR1 is ENHRY, CDR2 SYGVKD, per germline. The V end lost 3 bases, the J end lost 7 bases, and 10 bases lay between the germline ends. The CDR3 loop reads CAISDGQTNSPLHF. The CDR3 DNA reads TGTGCCATCAGTGATGGGCAGACGAATTCACCCCTCCACTTT.

This clone showed up just a few times. J is TRBJ1-1 and V is TRBV7-2; 8 positions agree with TRBD1. V lost 4 bases and J lost 1; bases outside the gene matches: 5. This CDR3 spans 15 amino acids. CDR1 SGHTA and CDR2 FQGNSA come from the germline V gene. The CDR3 spells CASSSRTGWNTEAFF. The CDR3 coding sequence is TGTGCCAGCAGCTCCCGGACAGGGTGGAACACTGAAGCTTTCTTT. Full variable domain (remainder filled in from reference TRBV7-2 and TRBJ1-1): GAGVSQSPSNKVTEKGKDVELRCDPISGHTALYWYRQSLGQGLEFLIYFQGNSAPDKSGLPSDRFSAERTGGSVSTLTIQRTQQEDSAVYLCASSSRTGWNTEAFFGQGTRLTVV.

This clone was observed a few times. The chain joins TRBV30 to TRBJ2-7, with 8 bases aligning to TRBD1. Germline CDR1 GTSNPN, CDR2 SVGIG (reference sequence). This CDR3 contains 17 residues. V gave up 0 bases and J gave up 3 bases; unmatched junction bases: 13. The CDR3 protein is CAWSVIPSGTGRYEQYF. CDR3 in DNA: TGTGCCTGGAGTGTAATCCCCTCCGGGACAGGACGCTACGAGCAGTACTTC.

In regard to this clone: Other DNA sequences in the same sample also yield this CDR3. This chain uses TRBV12-3 or TRBV12-4 with TRBJ1-5; D uncertain. This CDR3 has 13 amino acids. V lost 8 bases to trimming and J lost 3 bases, with 11 bases between them. CDR3 loop: CASRVGHNQPQHF. CDR3 DNA sequence: TGTGCCAGCCGTGTGGGCCACAATCAGCCCCAGCATTTT.

This clone was seen a handful of times. The chain uses TRBV6-5 and TRBJ2-7; D is undetermined. Per the germline V gene, CDR1 is MNHEY and CDR2 is SVGAGI. CDR3 length equals 13 residues. The ends were cut back, 6 bases at V and 0 bases at J, with 9 bases in the middle. CDR3 nucleotide sequence: TGTGCCAGCAGGGGCCCAAACTCCTACGAGCAGTACTTC. This codes for CASRGPNSYEQYF.

The CDR3 loop is CATQVNTGELFF. The CDR3 bases are TGTGCCACACAGGTTAACACCGGGGAGCTGTTTTTT. The V call is TRBV25-1, the J call TRBJ2-2; TRBD1 is a possible D gene (5 bases). The CDR3 covers 12 residues. Germline loops: CDR1 MGHDK, CDR2 SYGVNS. Trimming shortened V by 10 bases and J by 2 bases, and 8 bases separated the two germline ends. The variable domain in full, with the rest retrieved from reference TRBV25-1 and TRBJ2-2, is EADIYQTPRYLVIGTGKKITLECSQTMGHDKMYWYQQDPGMELHLIHYSYGVNSTEKGDLSSESTVSRIRTEHFPLTLESARPSHTSQYLCATQVNTGELFFGEGSRLTVL.

This chain connects TRBV29-1 to TRBJ2-5; D possibly corresponds to TRBD2 (7 bases). This CDR3 has 13 residues. Trimming stripped 8 bases from V and 9 bases from J, with 22 bases between. Germline values: CDR1 SQVTM, CDR2 ANQGSEA. The CDR3 spells CSHGRGPGGPQYF. In DNA, the CDR3 is TGCAGCCACGGTAGGGGCCCCGGGGGGCCCCAGTACTTC.

Turning to this clone: The sample contains more than one DNA sequence encoding this CDR3. This sequence joins TRBV15 and TRBJ1-3; 7 bases map to TRBD1. The CDR3 loop spans 16 amino acids. Trimming removed 1 base from V and 0 bases from J; junction bases left unmatched: 3. Germline values: CDR1 LNHNV, CDR2 YYDKDF (reference sequence). CDR3 nucleotide sequence: TGTGCCACCAGCAGAGGACAGGGCAGCTCTGGAAACACCATATATTTT. Translating it yields CATSRGQGSSGNTIYF.

This rearrangement joins TRBV20-1 to TRBJ2-3; 9 bases line up with TRBD2. Trimming at V came to 3 bases and at J to 0 bases, leaving 16 bases not matched to a gene. Germline assignment: CDR1 DFQATT and CDR2 SNEGSKA (reference sequence). The CDR3 has 19 amino acids. As DNA, the CDR3 is TGCAGTGCTAGTGGCCCCCTAGCGGGGAGGGCCCAGAGCACAGATACGCAGTATTTT. Translation: CSASGPLAGRAQSTDTQYF.

V and J are TRBV5-1 and TRBJ1-3; the match to TRBD1 covers 7 bases. Per the germline V gene, CDR1 is SGHRS and CDR2 is YFSETQ. The CDR3 is 15 amino acids. V shed 4 bases and J 4 bases; nucleotides not matched to a gene: 8. CDR3 bases: TGCGCCAGCAGCAAAACAGGGGAACGAGGAAACACCATATATTTT. Amino acid sequence: CASSKTGERGNTIYF.

The chain employs TRBV29-1 and TRBJ2-1; perhaps TRBD1 as D (5 bases). Trimming left V 0 bases short and J 7 bases short, with 10 bases between. The CDR3 is made up of 13 amino acids. The germline V gene has CDR1 SQVTM and CDR2 ANQGSEA. CDR3 region: CSVEDRDRNEQFF. In nucleotides, the CDR3 is TGCAGCGTTGAAGACAGGGATAGGAATGAGCAGTTCTTC.

J is TRBJ2-5 and V is TRBV19, with D hard to call. Germline CDR1 reads LNHDA; CDR2 reads SQIVND (reference sequence). The CDR3 length is 13 residues. V was trimmed by 3 bases and J by 2 bases, leaving 7 bases between them. CDR3 bases: TGTGCCAGTAGTATTCAACTGCAAGAGACCCAGTACTTC. Translating it yields CASSIQLQETQYF.